This TCR beta chain was captured by sequencing in a study of post-analysis software for immune sequencing data. On the study more broadly: Included courses were relapsing-remitting and secondary progressive multiple sclerosis; progressive-relapsing multiple sclerosis was also included. Points from the study as a whole: Relative to controls, patients had about 5 TRBV segments at higher frequency, with TRBV5-6, TRBV5-1 and TRBV20-1 among these. Strong same-batch co-clustering of samples appeared with F measure clustering. Relative to controls, patients with multiple sclerosis showed significantly lower normalized Chao1 diversity.

The TCR beta cDNA libraries carried unique molecular identifiers. About half a million cDNA molecules were recovered from an input of roughly 0.95 to 11 million T cells. TCRdb independently ran MiXCR on the PCR reads; one entry per CDR3 protein. The sample holds 650,000 to 850,000 distinct CDR3 sequences; around 42% are singletons and the top ten take 4.9%. Deletions cut 0 bases from V and 0 bases from J, with 9 bases between. CDR1 and CDR2 from the germline V gene are LGHNA and YSLEER. This CDR3 is built from 17 residues. This clonotype was counted ten times or more. Its antigen is as yet unknown. The V call is TRBV4-3, the J call TRBJ2-6; D is unclear. The receptor was derived from a girl aged 5-17 years with multiple sclerosis. Specimen: blood. CDR3 DNA: TGCGCCAGCAGCCAAGATGAGTCGCACTCTGGGGCCAACGTCCTGACTTTC. It is translated as CASSQDESHSGANVLTF.